The TCR beta chain described here comes from a study of control samples from healthy donors and cancer patients. The CDR3 has 13 amino acids. Trimming stripped 7 bases from V and 0 bases from J, with 9 bases between. The germline gives CDR1 SEHNR, CDR2 FQNEAQ (reference sequence). Sequenced by immunoSEQ multiplex PCR; TCRdb stores in-frame clones only, minus some. The sample lists 150,000 to 200,000 clones, roughly 91% seen once, with approximately 1.5% in the top ten. The rearrangement uses TRBV7-9 and TRBJ1-1; D remains unclear. Specimen: blood. The sequence derives from a woman younger than 45 in good health. The CDR3 reads CASNLVVNTEAFF. For the CDR3, the DNA is TGTGCCAGCAACTTGGTAGTGAACACTGAAGCTTTCTTT.